Below, 27 T cell receptor beta chains from the same sample are listed, as sequenced in a study of cytomegalovirus exposure and HLA in healthy donors. TCRdb's copy holds only in-frame clones and misses some; the assay was immunoSEQ multiplex PCR. This sample has under 100,000 clones; 95% to 98% occur once, and the top ten carry less than 0.8%. Material: PBMCs. These TCRs come from a man aged 18 to 29 in good health and CMV-seronegative.

The V and J genes are TRBV5-4 and TRBJ1-2; the match to TRBD1 covers 8 bases. After removal of 3 bases from V and 5 bases from J, the junction contained 9 bases not matched to a gene. Germline V lookup: CDR1 SGHNT, CDR2 YYREEE (reference sequence). This CDR3 comprises 15 residues. Written as DNA, the CDR3 is TGTGCCAGCAGCTCGTCGACAGGGGTTCCTTATGGCTACACCTTC. Encoded protein: CASSSSTGVPYGYTF.

This sequence joins TRBV5-1 and TRBJ1-1; D might be TRBD1 (6 bases). The CDR3 is 15 residues long. V lost 0 bases and J 0 bases, leaving 9 bases between the germline ends. Germline V gene data show CDR1 as SGHRS and CDR2 as YFSETQ. The CDR3 DNA reads TGCGCCAGCAGCTTGGGGGGACACTTGAACACTGAAGCTTTCTTT. Protein: CASSLGGHLNTEAFF.

The V and J genes are TRBV2 and TRBJ1-2, with a tentative D call TRBD1 (6 bases). The CDR3 length is 14 residues. Germline values: CDR1 SNHLY, CDR2 FYNNEI. The V gene lost 4 bases and the J gene lost 3 bases, with 12 bases spanning the gap. CDR3 in DNA: TGTGCCAGCAGTGTTCGACAGGTAGACTATGGCTACACCTTC. It codes for CASSVRQVDYGYTF.

The rearrangement links TRBV15 to TRBJ2-7; D is unclear. V was cut by 1 base and J by 2 bases, with 9 bases left in between. The germline V gene encodes CDR1 LNHNV and CDR2 YYDKDF (reference sequence). This CDR3 is built from 14 residues. The CDR3 nucleotides are TGTGCCACCAGCAGAGGCGGCAGCACCTACGAGCAGTACGTC. Its translation is CATSRGGSTYEQYV.

The CDR3 nucleotides are TGTGCCAGCAAAGCCTCTCAGGGTGCTCAGCCCCAGCATTTT. Translating it yields CASKASQGAQPQHF. The gene calls are TRBV6-5 and TRBJ1-5; D perhaps matches TRBD1 (5 bases). Germline assignment: CDR1 MNHEY and CDR2 SVGAGI. Trimming took 7 bases from V and 6 from J, leaving 16 bases between them. The CDR3 has 14 residues.

The J gene is TRBJ2-7, the V gene TRBV4-1, with D possibly being TRBD1 (6 bases). This CDR3 region has 15 residues. Germline CDR1 is MGHRA and CDR2 is YSYEKL. V lost 5 bases and J lost 0, with 14 bases in between. CDR3 in DNA: TGCGCCAGCAGCTCTCAGCTGGACAGCTCCTACGAGCAGTACTTC. This sequence encodes CASSSQLDSSYEQYF.

V gene TRBV7-2 combines with J gene TRBJ2-3; D gene uncertain. Trimming shortened V by 7 bases and J by 4 bases, and 18 bases separated the two germline ends. The germline V gene encodes CDR1 SGHTA and CDR2 FQGNSA. The CDR3 has 15 residues. The chain's CDR3 is CASTFEAVEPDTQYF. CDR3 bases: TGTGCCAGCACGTTTGAGGCAGTGGAGCCAGATACGCAGTATTTT.

The V and J genes are TRBV5-1 and TRBJ1-1; TRBD1 is a possible D gene (6 bases). Trimming stripped 6 bases from V and 7 bases from J, with 19 bases between. This CDR3 has 14 residues. Germline V CDR1 and CDR2: SGHRS, YFSETQ. This CDR3 is CASNVVQDSVEAFF. In nucleotides, the CDR3 is TGCGCCAGCAACGTTGTCCAGGACAGCGTTGAAGCTTTCTTT.

V is TRBV30 and J is TRBJ2-3; possible D gene TRBD1, 6 bases. In germline, CDR1 is GTSNPN, CDR2 SVGIG (reference sequence). This CDR3 spans 13 amino acids. Trimming pared 0 bases from V and 3 bases from J, leaving 7 bases between. The CDR3 here is CAWSVQGTDTQYF. In nucleotides, the CDR3 is TGTGCCTGGAGTGTACAGGGAACAGATACGCAGTATTTT.

V usage is TRBV27 and J usage is TRBJ1-2; no definite D call. Germline-derived CDR1 and CDR2 are MNHEY and SMNVEV (reference sequence). This CDR3 is 13 amino acids long. V shed 3 bases and J shed 4 bases, with 9 bases lying between them. The CDR3 protein is CASSFFPGYGYTF. DNA for the CDR3: TGTGCCAGCAGTTTTTTCCCGGGCTATGGCTACACCTTC.

This chain connects TRBV21-1 to TRBJ1-5; the table calls TRBD1, which could not be checked here. TRBV21-1 is deemed a pseudogene. The CDR3 consists of 16 residues. The CDR3, as DNA: TGTGCCAGCAGCAAAGGAAGGGGGCATCAGAATCAGCCCCAGCATTTT. Its protein is CASSKGRGHQNQPQHF.

The gene calls are TRBV7-8 and TRBJ2-3; D call uncertain. Trimming took 0 bases from V and 4 from J, leaving 5 bases between them. Germline CDR1 is SGHVS and CDR2 is FQNEAQ. This CDR3 is 13 amino acids long. The CDR3 protein is CASSLAESDTQYF. CDR3 DNA: TGTGCCAGCAGCTTAGCGGAGTCAGATACGCAGTATTTT.

The V call is TRBV6-5, the J call TRBJ1-5; 7 bases are a match to TRBD1. Germline assignment: CDR1 MNHEY and CDR2 SVGAGI. The CDR3 has 14 residues. V lost 2 bases and J lost 3; bases outside the gene matches: 1. The CDR3 reads CASSYRGHNQPQHF. The CDR3, as DNA: TGTGCCAGCAGTTACAGGGGGCACAATCAGCCCCAGCATTTT.

The rearrangement joins TRBV7-4 to TRBJ2-7; 11 nucleotides line up with TRBD2. The CDR3 totals 19 residues. J gave up 5 bases and V 4 bases, and 19 bases lay outside the gene matches. Germline lookup yields CDR1 SGHVT and CDR2 SQSDAQ. The CDR3 spells CASSYVCRWVAGGPHEQYV. Here the CDR3 DNA reads TGTGCCAGCAGCTACGTATGCAGGTGGGTAGCGGGAGGGCCTCACGAGCAGTACGTC.

This rearrangement joins TRBV23-1 to TRBJ1-4; D call uncertain. TRBV23-1 is an ORF, and what it does is uncertain. V was clipped by 8 bases and J by 6 bases, with 13 bases between them. The CDR3 has 13 residues. The CDR3 coding sequence is TGCGCCAGCCAGGATGGACTCGATGAAAAACTGTTTTTT. Translating gives CASQDGLDEKLFF.

The CDR3 loop is CASSPAGTGGAEAFF. DNA of the CDR3: TGCGCCAGCAGCCCTGCTGGGACAGGGGGCGCTGAAGCTTTCTTT. The V gene is TRBV5-1, the J gene TRBJ1-1; 12 nucleotides align to TRBD1. V dropped 4 bases and J dropped 6; count of bases not matched to a gene: 7. The CDR3 is made up of 15 amino acids. From germline, CDR1 is SGHRS and CDR2 YFSETQ.

This chain uses TRBV5-5 with TRBJ2-7, with D maybe TRBD2 (5 bases). The V and J ends lost 1 base and 0 bases respectively, with 14 bases between them. The CDR3 runs to 16 residues. The germline gives CDR1 SGHKS, CDR2 YYEKEE (reference sequence). The CDR3 DNA reads as TGTGCCAGCAGCTTGACGGGGTGGGAGCCCTCCTACGAGCAGTACTTC. Translating gives CASSLTGWEPSYEQYF.

The CDR3 nucleotides read TGTGCCAGCAGCATGACAGGTACTGGAAACACCATATATTTT. Amino acids: CASSMTGTGNTIYF. J is TRBJ1-3 and V is TRBV25-1; TRBD1 might be the D (6 bases). The V gene lost 6 bases and the J gene lost 2 bases, with 11 bases spanning the gap. Germline V gene lookup returns CDR1 MGHDK and CDR2 SYGVNS. This CDR3 region has 14 residues.

The V call is TRBV6-1, the J call TRBJ2-7; 8 nucleotides agree with TRBD1. The CDR3 extends over 14 amino acids. From germline, CDR1 is MNHNS and CDR2 SASEGT. The trim removed 4 bases at V and 5 bases at J, leaving 7 bases unmatched. CDR3 nucleotides: TGTGCCAGCAGTGGCGGACAGGGTGTTGACGAGCAGTACTTC. Protein sequence: CASSGGQGVDEQYF.

The chain joins TRBV28 to TRBJ2-7; TRBD2 matches at 10 bases. CDR1 and CDR2 (germline): MDHEN, SYDVKM. The CDR3 length is 16 residues. V dropped 3 bases and J dropped 5; count of bases not matched to a gene: 10. The CDR3 DNA sequence: TGTGCCAGCAGTTTCCGGAGGCTAGCGGGAGCCCACGAGCAGTACGTC. Its translation is CASSFRRLAGAHEQYV.

Only one count was recorded for this clone. The chain recombines TRBV9 with TRBJ1-5; D ambiguous. The CDR3 has 15 residues. The V end lost 0 bases, the J end lost 0 bases, and 7 bases lay between the germline ends. The germline CDR1 and CDR2 sequences are SGDLS and YYNGEE. The CDR3 sequence is CASSVGGYSNQPQHF. CDR3 nucleotides: TGTGCCAGCAGCGTAGGAGGTTATAGCAATCAGCCCCAGCATTTT.

This rearrangement joins TRBV18 to TRBJ2-7, with 9 bases fitting TRBD1. From germline, CDR1 is KGHSH and CDR2 LQKENI. V trimming: 3 bases; J trimming: 2 bases; junction bases outside the gene matches: 2. The CDR3 is made up of 14 amino acids. This CDR3 reads CASSPRTGAYEQYF. CDR3 sequence (DNA): TGTGCCAGCTCACCCCGGACAGGGGCCTACGAGCAGTACTTC.

The chain carries TRBV19 and TRBJ1-2; a weak D match, TRBD1 (6 bases). Germline V gene sequence: CDR1 LNHDA, CDR2 SQIVND (reference sequence). The CDR3 runs 13 residues. The V end was cut by 5 bases, the J end by 4 bases, with 11 bases between. The CDR3 DNA reads TGTGCCAGTAGTCACCGGACAGTCTATGGCTACACCTTC. Translated, it gives CASSHRTVYGYTF.

The rearrangement uses TRBV2 and TRBJ1-1; 7 bases fit TRBD1. The germline CDR1 and CDR2 sequences are SNHLY and FYNNEI. This CDR3 has 14 residues. After removal of 6 bases from V and 0 bases from J, the junction contained 4 bases not matched to a gene. The chain's CDR3 is CASRADRLNTEAFF. In DNA form, the CDR3 reads TGTGCCAGCAGAGCGGACAGGTTGAACACTGAAGCTTTCTTT.

The gene calls are TRBV7-9 and TRBJ2-1; D perhaps matches TRBD2 (6 bases). The CDR3 covers 13 residues. V was trimmed by 2 bases and J by 9 bases, leaving 11 bases between them. Germline lookup yields CDR1 SEHNR and CDR2 FQNEAQ (reference sequence). CDR3: CASSLRDFVEQFF. DNA of the CDR3: TGTGCCAGCAGCTTACGGGACTTTGTTGAGCAGTTCTTC.

This clone was picked up one time. The gene calls are TRBV5-1 and TRBJ2-1, with 13 bases fitting TRBD2. Losses at the gene ends were 4 bases for V and 5 bases for J; bases not matched to a gene: 18. Germline V gene data show CDR1 as SGHRS and CDR2 as YFSETQ. CDR3 length equals 20 residues. The CDR3 nucleotides read TGCGCCAGCAGCGAGAACAGGGGAGAGGGACTAGCGGGACCGCACAATGAGCAGTTCTTC. Residues: CASSENRGEGLAGPHNEQFF.

This sequence joins TRBV7-9 and TRBJ2-3; D unresolved. CDR1 and CDR2 from the germline V gene are SEHNR and FQNEAQ (reference sequence). CDR3 length equals 14 residues. Trimming took off 3 bases at V and 0 bases at J, with 7 bases between the two ends. The CDR3: CASSFTVSTDTQYF. CDR3 bases: TGTGCCAGCAGCTTTACAGTTAGCACAGATACGCAGTATTTT. The complete variable domain, with remaining parts taken from reference TRBV7-9 and TRBJ2-3, reads DTGVSQNPRHKITKRGQNVTFRCDPISEHNRLYWYRQTLGQGPEFLTYFQNEAQLEKSRLLSDRFSAERPKGSFSTLEIQRTEQGDSAMYLCASSFTVSTDTQYFGPGTRLTVL.